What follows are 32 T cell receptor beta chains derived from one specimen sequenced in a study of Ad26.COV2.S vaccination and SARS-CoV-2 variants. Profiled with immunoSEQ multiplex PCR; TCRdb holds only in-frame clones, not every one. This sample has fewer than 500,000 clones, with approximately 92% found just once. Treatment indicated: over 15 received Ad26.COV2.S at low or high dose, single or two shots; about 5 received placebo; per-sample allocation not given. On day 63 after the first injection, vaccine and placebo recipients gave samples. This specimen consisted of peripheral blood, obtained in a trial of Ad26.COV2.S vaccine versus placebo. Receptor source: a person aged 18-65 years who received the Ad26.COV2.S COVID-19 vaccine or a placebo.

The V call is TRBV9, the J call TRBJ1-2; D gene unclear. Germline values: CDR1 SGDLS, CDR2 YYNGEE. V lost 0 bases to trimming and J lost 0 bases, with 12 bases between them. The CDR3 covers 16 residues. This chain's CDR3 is CASSVAMTGANYGYTF. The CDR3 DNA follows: TGTGCCAGCAGCGTAGCAATGACTGGAGCTAACTATGGCTACACCTTC. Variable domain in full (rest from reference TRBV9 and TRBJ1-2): DSGVTQTPKHLITATGQRVTLRCSPRSGDLSVYWYQQSLDQGLQFLIQYYNGEERAKGNILERFSAQQFPDLHSELNLSSLELGDSALYFCASSVAMTGANYGYTFGSGTRLTVV.

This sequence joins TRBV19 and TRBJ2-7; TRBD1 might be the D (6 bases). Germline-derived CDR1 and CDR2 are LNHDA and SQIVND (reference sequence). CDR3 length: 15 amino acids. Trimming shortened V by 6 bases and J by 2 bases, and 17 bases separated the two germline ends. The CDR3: CASSPKGEVTYEQYF. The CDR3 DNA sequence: TGTGCCAGTAGCCCCAAGGGGGAAGTAACCTACGAGCAGTACTTC.

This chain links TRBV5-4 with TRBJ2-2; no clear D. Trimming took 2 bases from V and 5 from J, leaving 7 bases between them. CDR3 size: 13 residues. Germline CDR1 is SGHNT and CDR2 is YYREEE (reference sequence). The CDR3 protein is CASSLWGTGELFF. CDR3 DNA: TGTGCCAGCAGCTTATGGGGAACCGGGGAGCTGTTTTTT.

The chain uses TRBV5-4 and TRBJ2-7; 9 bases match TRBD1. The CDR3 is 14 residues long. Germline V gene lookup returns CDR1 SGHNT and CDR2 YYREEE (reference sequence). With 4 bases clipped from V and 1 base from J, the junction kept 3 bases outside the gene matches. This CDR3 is CASSRQGGSYEQYF. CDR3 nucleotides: TGTGCCAGCAGCCGACAGGGGGGTTCCTACGAGCAGTACTTC.

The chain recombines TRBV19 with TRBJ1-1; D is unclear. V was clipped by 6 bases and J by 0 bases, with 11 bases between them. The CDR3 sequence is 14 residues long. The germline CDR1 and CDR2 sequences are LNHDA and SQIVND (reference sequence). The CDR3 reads CASRRVLMNTEAFF. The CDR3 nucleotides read TGTGCCAGTAGAAGGGTTCTCATGAACACTGAAGCTTTCTTT.

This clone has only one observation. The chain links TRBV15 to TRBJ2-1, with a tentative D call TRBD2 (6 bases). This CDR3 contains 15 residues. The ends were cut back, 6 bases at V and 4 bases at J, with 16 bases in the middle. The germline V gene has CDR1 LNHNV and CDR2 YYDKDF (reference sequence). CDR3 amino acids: CATSPHGSMYNEQFF. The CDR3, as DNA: TGTGCCACCAGTCCACACGGGAGTATGTACAATGAGCAGTTCTTC.

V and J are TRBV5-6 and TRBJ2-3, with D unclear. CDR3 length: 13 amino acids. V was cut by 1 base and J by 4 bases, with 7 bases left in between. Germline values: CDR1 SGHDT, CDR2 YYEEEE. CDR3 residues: CASSLLASDTQYF. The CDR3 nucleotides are TGTGCCAGCAGCTTGCTGGCCTCAGATACGCAGTATTTT. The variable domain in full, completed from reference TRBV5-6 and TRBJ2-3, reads DAGVTQSPTHLIKTRGQQVTLRCSPKSGHDTVSWYQQALGQGPQFIFQYYEEEERQRGNFPDRFSGHQFPNYSSELNVNALLLGDSALYLCASSLLASDTQYFGPGTRLTVL.

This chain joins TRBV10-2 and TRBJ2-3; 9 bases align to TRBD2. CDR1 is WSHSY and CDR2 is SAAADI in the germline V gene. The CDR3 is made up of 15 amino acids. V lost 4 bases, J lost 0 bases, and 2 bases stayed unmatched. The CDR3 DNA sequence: TGCGCCAGCAGTGGACTAGCGGCTAGCACAGATACGCAGTATTTT. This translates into CASSGLAASTDTQYF.

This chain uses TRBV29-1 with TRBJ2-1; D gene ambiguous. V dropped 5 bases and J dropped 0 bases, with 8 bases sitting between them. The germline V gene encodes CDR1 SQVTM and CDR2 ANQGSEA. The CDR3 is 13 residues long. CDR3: CSVSPSSYNEQFF. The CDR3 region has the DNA TGCAGCGTTAGTCCAAGCTCCTACAATGAGCAGTTCTTC.

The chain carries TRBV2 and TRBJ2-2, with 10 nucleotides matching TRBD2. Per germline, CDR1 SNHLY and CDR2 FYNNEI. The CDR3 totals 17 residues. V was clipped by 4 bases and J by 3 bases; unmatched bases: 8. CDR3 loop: CASSGSSGSRDTGELFF. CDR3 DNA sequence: TGTGCCAGCAGTGGGTCTAGCGGGAGTAGGGACACCGGGGAGCTGTTTTTT.

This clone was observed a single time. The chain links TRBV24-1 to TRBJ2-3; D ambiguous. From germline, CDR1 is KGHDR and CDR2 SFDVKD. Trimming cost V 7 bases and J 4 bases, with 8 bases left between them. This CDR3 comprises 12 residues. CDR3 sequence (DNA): TGTGCCACCAGGTCCCAATCAGATACGCAGTATTTT. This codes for CATRSQSDTQYF.

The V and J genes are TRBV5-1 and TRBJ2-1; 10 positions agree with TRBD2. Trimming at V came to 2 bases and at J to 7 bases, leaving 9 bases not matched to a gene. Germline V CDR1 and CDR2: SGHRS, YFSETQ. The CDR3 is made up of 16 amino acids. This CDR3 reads CASSFGQASGSNEQFF. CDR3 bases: TGCGCCAGCAGCTTTGGTCAGGCTAGCGGGAGTAATGAGCAGTTCTTC.

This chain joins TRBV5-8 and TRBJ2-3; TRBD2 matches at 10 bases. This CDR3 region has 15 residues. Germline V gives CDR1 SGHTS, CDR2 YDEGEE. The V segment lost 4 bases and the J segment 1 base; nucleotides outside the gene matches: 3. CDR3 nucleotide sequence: TGTGCCAGCAGCGCCGGACTAGCGGGCACAGATACGCAGTATTTT. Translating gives CASSAGLAGTDTQYF.

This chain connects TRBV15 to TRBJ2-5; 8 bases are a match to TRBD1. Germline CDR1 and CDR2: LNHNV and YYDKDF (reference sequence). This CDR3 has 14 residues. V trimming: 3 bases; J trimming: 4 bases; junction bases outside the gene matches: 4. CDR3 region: CATSRDRAAETQYF. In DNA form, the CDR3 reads TGTGCCACCAGCAGGGACAGGGCCGCAGAGACCCAGTACTTC.

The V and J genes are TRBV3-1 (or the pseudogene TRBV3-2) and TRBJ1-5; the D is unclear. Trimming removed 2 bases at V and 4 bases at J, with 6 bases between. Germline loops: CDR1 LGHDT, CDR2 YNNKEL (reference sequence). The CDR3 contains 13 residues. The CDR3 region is CASSQLSNQPQHF. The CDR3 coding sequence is TGTGCCAGCAGCCAACTGAGTAATCAGCCCCAGCATTTT.

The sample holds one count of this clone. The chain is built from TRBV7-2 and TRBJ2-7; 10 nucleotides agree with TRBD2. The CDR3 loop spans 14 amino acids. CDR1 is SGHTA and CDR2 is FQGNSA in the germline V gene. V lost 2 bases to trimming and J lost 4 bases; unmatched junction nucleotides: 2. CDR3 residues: CASSLRSGRYEQYF. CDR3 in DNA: TGTGCCAGCAGCTTACGTAGCGGGAGGTACGAGCAGTACTTC. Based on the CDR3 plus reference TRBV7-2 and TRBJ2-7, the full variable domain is GAGVSQSPSNKVTEKGKDVELRCDPISGHTALYWYRQSLGQGLEFLIYFQGNSAPDKSGLPSDRFSAERTGGSVSTLTIQRTQQEDSAVYLCASSLRSGRYEQYFGPGTRLTVT.

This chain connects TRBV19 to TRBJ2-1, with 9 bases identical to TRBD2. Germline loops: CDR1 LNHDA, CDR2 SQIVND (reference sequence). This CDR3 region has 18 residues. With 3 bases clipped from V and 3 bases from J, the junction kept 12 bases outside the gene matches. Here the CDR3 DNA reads TGTGCCAGTAGTATTGGGGCTGCCGGGACTAGCTTCTACAATGAGCAGTTCTTC. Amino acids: CASSIGAAGTSFYNEQFF.

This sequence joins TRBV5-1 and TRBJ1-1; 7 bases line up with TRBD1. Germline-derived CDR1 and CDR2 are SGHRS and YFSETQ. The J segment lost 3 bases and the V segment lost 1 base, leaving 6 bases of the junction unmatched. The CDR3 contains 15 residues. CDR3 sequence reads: CASSLYTTGDTEAFF. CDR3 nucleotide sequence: TGCGCCAGCAGCTTGTATACCACAGGGGACACTGAAGCTTTCTTT.

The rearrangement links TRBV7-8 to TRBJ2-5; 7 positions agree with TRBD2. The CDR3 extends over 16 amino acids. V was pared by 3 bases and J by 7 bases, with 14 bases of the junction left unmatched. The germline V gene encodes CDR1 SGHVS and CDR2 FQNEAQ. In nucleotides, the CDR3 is TGTGCCAGCAGCTTCAATGGACTAGAGGCTTGGGGGACCCAGTACTTC. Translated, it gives CASSFNGLEAWGTQYF.

CDR3 loop: CASAFHEAGSETQYF. As DNA, the CDR3 is TGTGCCTCAGCGTTCCATGAAGCGGGATCCGAGACCCAGTACTTC. This chain links TRBV28 with TRBJ2-5, with 7 bases identical to TRBD2. Germline CDR1 and CDR2: MDHEN and SYDVKM. This CDR3 is built from 15 residues. Unmatched junction bases numbered 17, after V lost 11 bases and J lost 5 bases.

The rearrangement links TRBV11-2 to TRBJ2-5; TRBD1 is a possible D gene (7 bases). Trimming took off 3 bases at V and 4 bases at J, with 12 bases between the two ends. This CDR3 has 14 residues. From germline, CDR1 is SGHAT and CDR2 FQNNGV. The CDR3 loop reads CASSLRQGGETQYF. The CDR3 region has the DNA TGTGCCAGCAGCTTGAGACAGGGAGGAGAGACCCAGTACTTC.

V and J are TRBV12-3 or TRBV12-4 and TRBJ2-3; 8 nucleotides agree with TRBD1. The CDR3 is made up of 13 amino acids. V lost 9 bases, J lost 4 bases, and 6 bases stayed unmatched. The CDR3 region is CASHLTGADTQYF. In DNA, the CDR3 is TGTGCCAGTCACCTGACAGGGGCAGATACGCAGTATTTT.

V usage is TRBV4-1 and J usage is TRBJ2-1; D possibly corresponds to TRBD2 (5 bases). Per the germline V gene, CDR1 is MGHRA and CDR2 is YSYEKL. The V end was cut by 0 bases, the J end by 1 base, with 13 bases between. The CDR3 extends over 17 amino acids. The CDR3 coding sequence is TGCGCCAGCAGCCAAGATATAGACTACGGGTCCTACAATGAGCAGTTCTTC. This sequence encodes CASSQDIDYGSYNEQFF.

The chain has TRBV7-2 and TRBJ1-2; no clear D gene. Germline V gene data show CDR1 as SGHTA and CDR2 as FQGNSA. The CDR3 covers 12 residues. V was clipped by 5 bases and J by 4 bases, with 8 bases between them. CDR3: CASSQVFYGYTF. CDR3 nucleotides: TGTGCCAGCAGCCAGGTCTTCTATGGCTACACCTTC.

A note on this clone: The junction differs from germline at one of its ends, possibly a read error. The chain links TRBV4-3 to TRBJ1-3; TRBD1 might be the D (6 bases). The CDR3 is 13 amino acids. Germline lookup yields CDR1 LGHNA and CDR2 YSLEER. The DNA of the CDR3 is TGCGCCAGCAGCGAAGACAGGGGAAACACCATATATTTT. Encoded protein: CASSEDRGNTIYF.

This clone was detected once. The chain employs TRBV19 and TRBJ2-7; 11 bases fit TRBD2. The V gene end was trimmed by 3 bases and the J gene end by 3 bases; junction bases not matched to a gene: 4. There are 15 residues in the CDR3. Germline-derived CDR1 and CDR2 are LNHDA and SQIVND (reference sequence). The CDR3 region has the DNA TGTGCCAGTAGTATGGCTACTAGCGGGAGCTACGAGCAGTACTTC. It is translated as CASSMATSGSYEQYF.

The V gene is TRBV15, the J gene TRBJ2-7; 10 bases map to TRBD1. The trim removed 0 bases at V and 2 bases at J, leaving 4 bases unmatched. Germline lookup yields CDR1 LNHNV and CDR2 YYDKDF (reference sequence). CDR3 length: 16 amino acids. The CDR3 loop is CATSRDRTGGTYEQYF. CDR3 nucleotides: TGTGCCACCAGCAGAGATCGGACAGGGGGTACCTACGAGCAGTACTTC.

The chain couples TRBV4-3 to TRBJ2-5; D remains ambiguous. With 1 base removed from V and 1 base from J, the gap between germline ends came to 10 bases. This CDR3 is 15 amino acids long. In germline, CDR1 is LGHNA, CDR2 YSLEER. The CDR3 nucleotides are TGCGCCAGCAGCCAAGTTGTGGCGAGCCAAGAGACCCAGTACTTC. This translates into CASSQVVASQETQYF.

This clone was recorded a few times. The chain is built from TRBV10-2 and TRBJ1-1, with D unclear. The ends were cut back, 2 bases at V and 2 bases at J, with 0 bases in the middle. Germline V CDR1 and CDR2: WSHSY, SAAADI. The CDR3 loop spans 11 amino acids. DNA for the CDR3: TGCGCCAGCAGTGAGAACACTGAAGCTTTCTTT. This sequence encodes CASSENTEAFF.

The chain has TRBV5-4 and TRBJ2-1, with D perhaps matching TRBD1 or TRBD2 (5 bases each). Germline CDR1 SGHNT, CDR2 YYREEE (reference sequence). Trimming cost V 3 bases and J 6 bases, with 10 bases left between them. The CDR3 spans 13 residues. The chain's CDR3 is CASSSGGGNEQFF. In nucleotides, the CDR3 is TGTGCCAGCAGCTCGGGTGGGGGCAATGAGCAGTTCTTC.

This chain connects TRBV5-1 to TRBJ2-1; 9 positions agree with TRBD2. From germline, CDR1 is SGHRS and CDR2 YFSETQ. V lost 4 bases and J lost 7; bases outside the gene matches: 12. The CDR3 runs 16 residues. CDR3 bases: TGCGCCAGCAGCCCAGGGACTAGCAGGTTGGGGAATGAGCAGTTCTTC. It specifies CASSPGTSRLGNEQFF.

The DNA of the CDR3 is TGTGCCAGCAGCTTATCGGCGGGAGAGGGAAAGGAGCAGTTCTTC. It codes for CASSLSAGEGKEQFF. The V gene is TRBV7-2, the J gene TRBJ2-1; 7 positions match TRBD2. The V gene's germline CDR1 is SGHTA and CDR2 FQGNSA. The CDR3 covers 15 residues. Trimming at V came to 2 bases and at J to 10 bases, leaving 11 bases not matched to a gene.